There are many counts of the clone carrying this T cell receptor beta chain. Its target is unknown. The source of the sample is a study of neurological immune-mediated disorders. The study, taken as a whole, reports: The absence of any CDR3 amino acid sequence shared by expanded clones across subjects suggests that repertoires were private in all groups.

Time point meaning: technical triplicate 3. It was by 5'RACE with 10-nucleotide random UMIs that the cDNA was made. From 15-18 subjects, over 200 million TCR-beta sequences were obtained in each sequencing run. TCRdb redid the calling of the 5' RACE reads with MiXCR, one entry per CDR3 protein. The sample lists about 44,000 distinct CDR3 sequences; under 25% were seen once. The CDR3 is 17 residues long. Trimming at V came to 5 bases and at J to 0 bases, leaving 5 bases not matched to a gene. The chain uses TRBV12-3 or TRBV12-4 and TRBJ2-1; TRBD2 aligns across 12 bases. This TCR derives from a man aged 60-69 years with HTLV-1-associated myelopathy (HAM/TSP). The specimen was PBMCs. In DNA form, the CDR3 reads TGTGCCAGCAGTCCCTTGACTAGCGGGAGCTCCTACAATGAGCAGTTCTTC. Protein: CASSPLTSGSSYNEQFF.